A single sample gave rise to the 10 T cell receptor beta chains below, sequenced in a study of identifying expanded T cells in peripheral blood. The table came from immunoSEQ multiplex PCR; TCRdb's copy has only in-frame clones and leaves some out. The sample includes some 78,000 clones, 84% of them seen just once. Sample: blood. Receptor source: a person between 18 and 75 years old in good health.

The chain combines TRBV4-2 with TRBJ2-1; 7 nucleotides match TRBD2. The ends lost 0 bases at V and 4 bases at J; junction bases unmatched: 9. Germline CDR1 LGHNA, CDR2 YNFKEQ. The CDR3 spans 17 residues. The CDR3 DNA reads as TGTGCCAGCAGCCAAGAGATTACGGCTAGCGGTTACAATGAGCAGTTCTTC. Translating it yields CASSQEITASGYNEQFF.

This clone was seen a single time. The J gene is TRBJ1-3, the V gene TRBV5-1; D might be TRBD1 (6 bases). CDR1 is SGHRS and CDR2 is YFSETQ in the germline V gene. V gave up 3 bases and J gave up 0 bases, with 16 bases separating them. The CDR3 contains 17 residues. The CDR3 DNA is TGCGCCAGCAGCTCCCAGGGAGGGGGGAGCTCTGGAAACACCATATATTTT. It is translated as CASSSQGGGSSGNTIYF.

CDR3 region: CASSEGVRGGETQYF. In nucleotides, the CDR3 is TGTGCCAGCAGTGAAGGTGTCAGGGGGGGGGAGACCCAGTACTTC. V is TRBV2 and J is TRBJ2-5; possibly TRBD1 or TRBD2 for D (7 bases each). CDR1 SNHLY and CDR2 FYNNEI come from the germline V gene. The CDR3 has 15 residues. Trimming stripped 1 base from V and 5 bases from J, with 14 bases between.

The chain is built from TRBV6-6 and TRBJ1-4; TRBD1 is a possible D gene (5 bases). V dropped 6 bases and J dropped 4 bases, with 12 bases sitting between them. This CDR3 has 14 amino acids. The germline CDR1 and CDR2 sequences are MNHNY and SVGAGI (reference sequence). For the CDR3, the DNA is TGTGCCAGCAGATTGACAGAGAATAATGAAAAACTGTTTTTT. It translates to CASRLTENNEKLFF.

In its sample, this clone was seen once. The gene calls are TRBV13 and TRBJ1-2, with 7 nucleotides matching TRBD1. The CDR3 extends over 16 amino acids. The germline V gene encodes CDR1 PRHDT and CDR2 FYEKMQ (reference sequence). Losses at the gene ends were 3 bases for V and 4 bases for J; bases not matched to a gene: 11. CDR3 protein: CASSFFPGQSSYGYTF. The CDR3 coding sequence is TGTGCCAGCAGCTTTTTTCCGGGACAGAGTTCCTATGGCTACACCTTC.

The rearrangement uses TRBV7-9 and TRBJ2-7; a possible D gene is TRBD2 (5 bases). In germline, CDR1 is SEHNR, CDR2 FQNEAQ (reference sequence). Between the trimmed V and J ends, which lost 2 bases and 2 bases, there was a span of 13 bases. The CDR3 covers 15 residues. This CDR3 reads CASSLIASVTYEQYF. Here the CDR3 DNA reads TGTGCCAGCAGCTTAATAGCGTCTGTTACCTACGAGCAGTACTTC.

The chain employs TRBV7-3 and TRBJ1-5, with D tentatively TRBD1 (5 bases). Trimming took off 2 bases at V and 8 bases at J, with 16 bases between the two ends. CDR1 is SGHTA and CDR2 is FQGTGA in the germline V gene. The CDR3 consists of 15 residues. The CDR3 DNA sequence: TGTGCCAGCAGCTTAGGGGTGGTGGGGGACGAGCCCCAGCATTTT. Its protein product is CASSLGVVGDEPQHF.

This sequence joins TRBV7-8 and TRBJ2-1, with TRBD2 as a possible D gene (11 bases). This CDR3 is 19 amino acids long. The germline V and J ends were trimmed by 2 bases and 2 bases, with 22 bases remaining between them. Germline assignment: CDR1 SGHVS and CDR2 FQNEAQ. CDR3 coding DNA: TGTGCCAGCAGCTTACTCCGGGACAGGGGACTAGCGGCCTACAATGAGCAGTTCTTC. Translation: CASSLLRDRGLAAYNEQFF. Full variable domain (rest looked up from reference TRBV7-8 and TRBJ2-1): GAGVSQSPRYKVAKRGQDVALRCDPISGHVSLFWYQQALGQGPEFLTYFQNEAQLDKSGLPSDRFFAERPEGSVSTLKIQRTQQEDSAVYLCASSLLRDRGLAAYNEQFFGPGTRLTVL.

The chain combines TRBV28 with TRBJ1-5; a possible D gene is TRBD1 (5 bases). CDR3 length: 15 residues. Trimming removed 7 bases at V and 1 base at J, with 14 bases between. The germline CDR1 and CDR2 sequences are MDHEN and SYDVKM. CDR3 amino acids: CASKVRGVSNQPQHF. DNA of the CDR3: TGTGCCAGCAAGGTTCGGGGGGTAAGCAATCAGCCCCAGCATTTT.

The gene calls are TRBV30 and TRBJ2-1; TRBD2 aligns across 8 bases. The CDR3 sequence is 14 residues long. Germline CDR1 GTSNPN, CDR2 SVGIG (reference sequence). The V and J ends lost 4 bases and 7 bases, in that order; junction bases with no gene match: 9. The CDR3 DNA reads TGTGCCTGGACCCTCCCCAGCGGGAGAAATGAGCAGTTCTTC. Translating it yields CAWTLPSGRNEQFF.